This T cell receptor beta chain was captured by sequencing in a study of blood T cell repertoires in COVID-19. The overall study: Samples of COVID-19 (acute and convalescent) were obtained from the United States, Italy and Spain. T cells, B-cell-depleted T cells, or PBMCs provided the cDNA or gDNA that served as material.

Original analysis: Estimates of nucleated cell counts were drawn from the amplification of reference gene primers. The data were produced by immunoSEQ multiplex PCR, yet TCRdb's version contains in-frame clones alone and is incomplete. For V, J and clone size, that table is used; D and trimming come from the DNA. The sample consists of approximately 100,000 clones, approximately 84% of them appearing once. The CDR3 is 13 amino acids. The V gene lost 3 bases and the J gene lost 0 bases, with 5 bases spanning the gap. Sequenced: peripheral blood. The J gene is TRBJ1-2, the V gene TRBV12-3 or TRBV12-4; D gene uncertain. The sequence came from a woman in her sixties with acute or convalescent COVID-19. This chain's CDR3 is CASSLTSNYGYTF. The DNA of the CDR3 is TGTGCCAGCAGTTTGACATCTAACTATGGCTACACCTTC.